This T cell receptor beta chain was recorded in a study of T cell changes during pregnancy in multiple sclerosis. CDR3 length: 14 amino acids. Germline V gene lookup returns CDR1 SGHAT and CDR2 FQDESV (reference sequence). Between the trimmed V and J ends, which lost 5 bases and 0 bases, there was a span of 10 bases. The data were produced by immunoSEQ multiplex PCR, yet TCRdb's version contains in-frame clones alone and is incomplete. The table records roughly 38,000 clones, 88% of them present only once. The TCR comes from a female donor with multiple sclerosis, enrolled in a pregnancy study. This rearrangement joins TRBV11-1 to TRBJ1-1, with D possibly being TRBD1 (5 bases). Specimen: CD4+ T cells from peripheral blood mononuclear cells, collected before pregnancy. The CDR3 region is CASSTTQVNTEAFF. The CDR3 region has the DNA TGTGCCAGCAGCACCACACAGGTGAACACTGAAGCTTTCTTT.